Each of the 18 T cell receptor beta chains below was sequenced from the same sample in a study of control samples from healthy donors and cancer patients. Libraries were prepared by immunoSEQ multiplex PCR; TCRdb keeps only in-frame clonotypes and omits some of them. This sample yields roughly 200,000 clones, of which around 93% are seen a single time; approximately 2% belongs to the top ten. Sequencing was performed on blood. The receptors here all came from a man aged 25-45 years in good health.

V usage is TRBV5-1 and J usage is TRBJ2-6; D remains ambiguous. CDR1 is SGHRS, CDR2 YFSETQ, per germline. The CDR3 has 18 amino acids. V was clipped by 0 bases and J by 2 bases, with 15 bases between them. The CDR3 reads CASSLVARTHPGANVLTF. The CDR3 DNA is TGCGCCAGCAGCTTGGTGGCGCGGACCCACCCTGGGGCCAACGTCCTGACTTTC.

V and J are TRBV6-5 and TRBJ1-5; 9 bases line up with TRBD1. V shed 6 bases, J shed 1 base, and the junction held 4 bases outside the gene matches. The V gene's germline CDR1 is MNHEY and CDR2 SVGAGI. The CDR3 spans 15 residues. CDR3 in amino acids: CASSEDRGSNQPQHF. The CDR3 region has the DNA TGTGCCAGCAGCGAGGACAGGGGCAGCAATCAGCCCCAGCATTTT.

The rearrangement links TRBV10-3 to TRBJ1-2; 7 nucleotides agree with TRBD1. V trimming: 7 bases; J trimming: 4 bases; junction bases outside the gene matches: 9. CDR3 length equals 14 residues. Germline CDR1 and CDR2: ENHRY and SYGVKD. For the CDR3, the DNA is TGTGCCATCAATCCCGGGACAGTCCTCTATGGCTACACCTTC. It codes for CAINPGTVLYGYTF.

V usage is TRBV7-3 and J usage is TRBJ2-2, with D possibly being TRBD2 (7 bases). In germline, CDR1 is SGHTA, CDR2 FQGTGA. The CDR3 covers 16 residues. V gave up 3 bases and J gave up 2 bases, with 13 bases separating them. CDR3 amino acids: CASSLGGGLNTGELFF. The CDR3 DNA reads as TGTGCCAGCAGCTTGGGCGGGGGCCTCAACACCGGGGAGCTGTTTTTT.

This rearrangement joins TRBV5-1 to TRBJ2-7; 9 nucleotides agree with TRBD1. From germline, CDR1 is SGHRS and CDR2 YFSETQ. The V and J ends lost 5 bases and 5 bases, in that order; junction bases with no gene match: 11. The CDR3 spans 15 residues. CDR3 bases: TGCGCCAGCAGATACCGGGGGGACAGGGAAAACGAGCAGTACTTC. Residues: CASRYRGDRENEQYF. Full variable domain (remainder filled in from reference TRBV5-1 and TRBJ2-7): KAGVTQTPRYLIKTRGQQVTLSCSPISGHRSVSWYQQTPGQGLQFLFEYFSETQRNKGNFPGRFSGRQFSNSRSEMNVSTLELGDSALYLCASRYRGDRENEQYFGPGTRLTVT.

CDR3 in DNA: TGCGCCAGCAGCTTGAATGGGGACACTGGTCAGCCCCAGCATTTT. Protein: CASSLNGDTGQPQHF. This chain links TRBV5-1 with TRBJ1-5; possibly TRBD1 for D (6 bases). Trimming removed 1 base at V and 6 bases at J, with 14 bases between. CDR1 and CDR2 (germline): SGHRS, YFSETQ. The CDR3 sequence is 15 residues long.

The chain joins TRBV7-9 to TRBJ2-7, with D tentatively TRBD2 (5 bases). V lost 2 bases, J lost 3 bases, and 11 bases lay in between. The CDR3 contains 14 residues. The germline V gene has CDR1 SEHNR and CDR2 FQNEAQ (reference sequence). The CDR3 bases are TGTGCCAGCAGCTTATCGGGGATTGGCTACGAGCAGTACTTC. Protein: CASSLSGIGYEQYF.

This clone appeared a few times. The chain links TRBV9 to TRBJ2-7, with D uncertain. V lost 0 bases, J lost 7 bases, and 20 bases lay in between. The CDR3 length is 16 residues. Germline lookup yields CDR1 SGDLS and CDR2 YYNGEE. CDR3 bases: TGTGCCAGCAGCGTAGAATCTCGGAACAAGATGGGGGAGCAGTACTTC. It translates to CASSVESRNKMGEQYF.

This sequence joins TRBV15 and TRBJ2-2; D remains ambiguous. Trimming shortened V by 5 bases and J by 0 bases, and 16 bases separated the two germline ends. The CDR3 runs to 17 residues. The germline gives CDR1 LNHNV, CDR2 YYDKDF (reference sequence). DNA for the CDR3: TGTGCCACCAGCTCCCCGTTTGGGGATCCGAACACCGGGGAGCTGTTTTTT. This gives the protein CATSSPFGDPNTGELFF.

The gene calls are TRBV5-4 and TRBJ2-2, with D possibly TRBD1 on 7 matching bases. The V gene's germline CDR1 is SGHNT and CDR2 YYREEE (reference sequence). Trimming took off 0 bases at V and 6 bases at J, with 12 bases between the two ends. This CDR3 is built from 15 residues. In DNA, the CDR3 is TGTGCCAGCAGCTTGGGCGGCAGGGGGGCCGGGGAGCTGTTTTTT. Translating it yields CASSLGGRGAGELFF.

This clone appeared a few times. V gene TRBV5-4 combines with J gene TRBJ2-1; 9 bases align to TRBD1. Germline V lookup: CDR1 SGHNT, CDR2 YYREEE (reference sequence). The CDR3 length is 16 residues. With V trimmed by 4 bases and J by 0 bases, 5 bases remained unmatched. The CDR3 region has the DNA TGTGCCAGCAGCACCGGACAGGGGAGCTCCTACAATGAGCAGTTCTTC. It encodes CASSTGQGSSYNEQFF. Together with reference TRBV5-4 and TRBJ2-1, the CDR3 gives the full variable domain: ETGVTQSPTHLIKTRGQQVTLRCSSQSGHNTVSWYQQALGQGPQFIFQYYREEENGRGNFPPRFSGLQFPNYSSELNVNALELDDSALYLCASSTGQGSSYNEQFFGPGTRLTVL.

The rearrangement joins TRBV12-3 or TRBV12-4 to TRBJ1-5; D gene ambiguous. V lost 1 base to trimming and J lost 7 bases, with 8 bases between them. The CDR3 extends over 13 amino acids. The CDR3 reads CASSLDRRQPQHF. CDR3 bases: TGTGCCAGCAGTTTAGATAGGCGACAGCCCCAGCATTTT.

The CDR3 bases are TGTGCCAGCAGCGAACCGACAGGGGGGGTGGACACTGAAGCTTTCTTT. The encoded protein is CASSEPTGGVDTEAFF. The chain uses TRBV9 and TRBJ1-1, with 9 bases identical to TRBD1. The V gene end was trimmed by 3 bases and the J gene end by 3 bases; junction bases not matched to a gene: 9. The CDR3 totals 16 residues. Germline loops: CDR1 SGDLS, CDR2 YYNGEE.

This sequence joins TRBV2 and TRBJ2-7; 11 bases agree with TRBD2. V lost 6 bases and J lost 1; bases outside the gene matches: 5. The CDR3 sequence is 15 residues long. Germline assignment: CDR1 SNHLY and CDR2 FYNNEI. The CDR3 bases are TGTGCCAGCAGATGGGCTAGCGGGGGGTCCTACGAGCAGTACTTC. The encoded protein is CASRWASGGSYEQYF. Combining the CDR3 with reference TRBV2 and TRBJ2-7 gives the whole variable domain EPEVTQTPSHQVTQMGQEVILRCVPISNHLYFYWYRQILGQKVEFLVSFYNNEISEKSEIFDDQFSVERPDGSNFTLKIRSTKLEDSAMYFCASRWASGGSYEQYFGPGTRLTVT.

The chain joins TRBV6-5 to TRBJ2-7, with TRBD1 matching over 7 bases. Germline CDR1 reads MNHEY; CDR2 reads SVGAGI. V shed 3 bases and J 3 bases; nucleotides not matched to a gene: 11. The CDR3 spans 16 residues. The CDR3 protein is CASSYIKGTAIYEQYF. The DNA of the CDR3 is TGTGCCAGCAGTTATATAAAGGGGACAGCTATCTACGAGCAGTACTTC.

The chain has TRBV5-1 and TRBJ1-3; no firm D call. The CDR3 extends over 15 amino acids. The V gene's germline CDR1 is SGHRS and CDR2 YFSETQ. V lost 0 bases to trimming and J lost 0 bases, with 7 bases between them. Here the CDR3 reads CASSLDGTSGNTIYF. The CDR3 nucleotides are TGCGCCAGCAGCTTGGACGGAACCTCTGGAAACACCATATATTTT. Based on the CDR3 plus reference TRBV5-1 and TRBJ1-3, the full variable domain is KAGVTQTPRYLIKTRGQQVTLSCSPISGHRSVSWYQQTPGQGLQFLFEYFSETQRNKGNFPGRFSGRQFSNSRSEMNVSTLELGDSALYLCASSLDGTSGNTIYFGEGSWLTVV.

This chain joins TRBV7-2 and TRBJ2-1; no reliable D call. The V end was cut by 5 bases, the J end by 0 bases, with 11 bases between. CDR1 and CDR2 (germline): SGHTA, FQGNSA. The length of the CDR3 is 15 residues. CDR3 sequence: CASSDRPSSYNEQFF. CDR3 sequence (DNA): TGTGCCAGCAGCGATCGCCCGAGCTCCTACAATGAGCAGTTCTTC.

The chain uses TRBV18 and TRBJ1-2, with D possibly being TRBD1 (6 bases). Trimming shortened V by 6 bases and J by 2 bases, and 19 bases separated the two germline ends. Germline V gene data show CDR1 as KGHSH and CDR2 as LQKENI. The CDR3 extends over 16 amino acids. The CDR3 loop reads CASSDARGPPNYGYTF. The CDR3 coding sequence is TGTGCCAGCTCCGACGCGCGGGGGCCCCCAAACTATGGCTACACCTTC. Full variable domain (outside the CDR3, taken from reference TRBV18 and TRBJ1-2): NAGVMQNPRHLVRRRGQEARLRCSPMKGHSHVYWYRQLPEEGLKFMVYLQKENIIDESGMPKERFSAEFPKEGPSILRIQQVVRGDSAAYFCASSDARGPPNYGYTFGSGTRLTVV.